This passage covers 24 T cell receptor beta chains from one sample sequenced in a study of regulatory T cells in long-lasting Graves disease. Time point denoted: newly diagnosed GD, antithyroid drugs for less than 3 months. PBMC-derived RNA was used for the TCR library. Relying on iRepertoire HTBI primers and Arm-PCR of CDR3 regions, the team built TCR beta libraries. In TCRdb, the multiplex PCR reads were re-called with MiXCR into one record per CDR3 protein. The sample includes under 800,000 distinct CDR3 sequences, less than 20% seen only once; the top ten take 18%. A further study also used this sample, focusing on T cells in Graves' hyperthyroidism and ophthalmopathy.

This material consisted of peripheral blood mononuclear cells (PBMCs), taken at new diagnosis, from a patient treated with antithyroid drugs. The receptor set was obtained from a woman younger than 45 with Graves disease.

Many counts were recorded for this clonotype. V and J are TRBV20-1 and TRBJ1-5, with D possibly TRBD1 on 6 matching bases. V lost 3 bases and J lost 0, with 6 bases in between. The CDR3 contains 13 residues. CDR1 and CDR2 (germline): DFQATT, SNEGSKA (reference sequence). DNA for the CDR3: TGCAGTGCTAGGGACAGTAGCAATCAGCCCCAGCATTTT. It is translated as CSARDSSNQPQHF.

This clonotype was picked up a small number of times. The J gene is TRBJ1-2, the V gene TRBV29-1; TRBD1 agrees at 9 bases. The germline CDR1 and CDR2 sequences are SQVTM and ANQGSEA. Trimming removed 6 bases from V and 6 bases from J; junction bases left unmatched: 5. The CDR3 is 12 residues long. CDR3 region: CSVEQGADGYTF. In DNA, the CDR3 is TGCAGCGTCGAACAGGGGGCGGATGGCTACACCTTC.

V and J are TRBV6-5 and TRBJ2-3, with 9 bases identical to TRBD1. The germline V gene has CDR1 MNHEY and CDR2 SVGAGI. CDR3 length: 15 residues. The trim removed 2 bases at V and 3 bases at J, leaving 3 bases unmatched. The CDR3 protein is CASSYDRGMTDTQYF. The CDR3 region has the DNA TGTGCCAGCAGTTACGACAGGGGGATGACAGATACGCAGTATTTT.

The rearrangement uses TRBV5-5 and TRBJ1-2; 9 positions agree with TRBD1. Germline V gene data show CDR1 as SGHKS and CDR2 as YYEKEE (reference sequence). The CDR3 contains 13 residues. The V gene end was trimmed by 7 bases and the J gene end by 6 bases; junction bases not matched to a gene: 7. The CDR3 DNA reads as TGTGCCAGCGCACAGGGGGCGTGGGATGGCTACACCTTC. Protein sequence: CASAQGAWDGYTF.

As to this clonotype: Given a much more abundant clone one base away, this may be a read error. Since no conserved phenylalanine or tryptophan closes the CDR3, a read error is the likely cause. This chain links TRBV28 with TRBJ2-7; 9 bases match TRBD1. CDR3 size: 15 residues. The V gene's germline CDR1 is MDHEN and CDR2 SYDVKM. The trim removed 5 bases at V and 6 bases at J, leaving 11 bases unmatched. The CDR3 region is CASSDAGTGLGEQYL. In nucleotides, the CDR3 is TGTGCCAGCAGTGATGCCGGGACAGGGTTGGGCGAGCAGTACCTC.

This clonotype was seen ten or more times. The V gene is TRBV7-2, the J gene TRBJ2-7; TRBD1 matches at 7 bases. The length of the CDR3 is 17 residues. V lost 5 bases to trimming and J lost 2 bases; unmatched junction nucleotides: 15. Germline CDR1 reads SGHTA; CDR2 reads FQGNSA. This chain's CDR3 is CASSNDQGQAQAYEQYF. CDR3 coding DNA: TGTGCCAGCAGCAATGACCAAGGACAGGCGCAGGCCTACGAGCAGTACTTC.

In this sample, this clonotype turned up many times. The chain recombines TRBV3-1 with TRBJ1-2, with a weak D call TRBD1 (5 bases). Trimming stripped 2 bases from V and 7 bases from J, with 11 bases between. Germline V gene sequence: CDR1 LGHDT, CDR2 YNNKEL (reference sequence). The CDR3 sequence is 13 residues long. CDR3 bases: TGTGCCAGCAGCCAATTCGGGGGATCTGGCTACACCTTC. Encoded protein: CASSQFGGSGYTF.

The chain is built from TRBV10-3 and TRBJ2-7; TRBD1 aligns across 9 bases. CDR1 and CDR2 from the germline V gene are ENHRY and SYGVKD. V gave up 1 base and J gave up 4 bases; unmatched junction bases: 5. The CDR3 extends over 15 amino acids. The chain's CDR3 is CAISEWGQGRYEQYF. CDR3 DNA: TGTGCCATCAGTGAGTGGGGACAGGGAAGATACGAGCAGTACTTC.

The chain combines TRBV7-8 with TRBJ2-6, with D perhaps matching TRBD1 (6 bases). CDR3 size: 18 residues. Trimming pared 2 bases from V and 0 bases from J, leaving 14 bases between. Germline CDR1 reads SGHVS; CDR2 reads FQNEAQ. The CDR3 reads CASSLSAGAGSGANVLTF. The CDR3 DNA reads TGTGCCAGCAGCTTAAGCGCAGGGGCGGGCTCTGGGGCCAACGTCCTGACTTTC.

The V and J genes are TRBV2 and TRBJ1-6; 8 nucleotides align to TRBD1. V shed 6 bases, J shed 10 bases, and the junction held 8 bases outside the gene matches. This CDR3 comprises 14 residues. Germline CDR1 and CDR2: SNHLY and FYNNEI. The CDR3 coding sequence is TGTGCCAGCAGAGGACAGGGCCTCATATCACCCCTCCACTTT. Translating gives CASRGQGLISPLHF.

This clonotype was seen many times. This chain connects TRBV12-3 or TRBV12-4 to TRBJ1-1; D remains unclear. Trimming shortened V by 7 bases and J by 5 bases, and 8 bases separated the two germline ends. The CDR3 is made up of 11 amino acids. CDR3 sequence reads: CASTPGTEAFF. CDR3 bases: TGTGCCAGCACCCCGGGTACTGAAGCTTTCTTT.

This clonotype came up a few times. CDR3 protein: CASSQVWTSGSEQYF. The CDR3 nucleotides are TGTGCCAGCAGCCAAGTTTGGACTAGCGGGAGCGAGCAGTACTTC. This chain uses TRBV3-1 with TRBJ2-7, with 13 bases fitting TRBD2. Unmatched junction bases numbered 3, after V lost 1 base and J lost 6 bases. Germline V gene lookup returns CDR1 LGHDT and CDR2 YNNKEL (reference sequence). This CDR3 contains 15 residues.

Ten or more counts support this clonotype. The chain uses TRBV7-8 and TRBJ2-3, with D unresolved. Germline V CDR1 and CDR2: SGHVS, FQNEAQ. Trimming removed 3 bases at V and 2 bases at J, with 6 bases between. This CDR3 has 13 residues. CDR3 nucleotides: TGTGCCAGCAGCTTCAGTGCCACAGATACGCAGTATTTT. Protein: CASSFSATDTQYF. Based on the CDR3 plus reference TRBV7-8 and TRBJ2-3, the full variable domain is GAGVSQSPRYKVAKRGQDVALRCDPISGHVSLFWYQQALGQGPEFLTYFQNEAQLDKSGLPSDRFFAERPEGSVSTLKIQRTQQEDSAVYLCASSFSATDTQYFGPGTRLTVL.

This chain uses TRBV18 with TRBJ1-2; D gene ambiguous. The length of the CDR3 is 15 residues. V gave up 0 bases and J gave up 2 bases, with 10 bases separating them. Germline CDR1 KGHSH, CDR2 LQKENI. CDR3 loop: CASSPPIPGNYGYTF. For the CDR3, the DNA is TGTGCCAGCTCACCACCAATTCCGGGCAACTATGGCTACACCTTC. Looking up the rest from reference TRBV18 and TRBJ1-2 gives the full variable domain: NAGVMQNPRHLVRRRGQEARLRCSPMKGHSHVYWYRQLPEEGLKFMVYLQKENIIDESGMPKERFSAEFPKEGPSILRIQQVVRGDSAAYFCASSPPIPGNYGYTFGSGTRLTVV.

As concerns this clonotype: A read error likely explains this, since a far larger clone differs by one base. The chain carries TRBV2 and TRBJ2-1, with D possibly matching TRBD1 (6 bases). The closer fit of TRBJ2-5 to the DNA end suggests the J call may be wrong. Germline assignment: CDR1 SNHLY and CDR2 FYNNEI. The CDR3 runs to 14 residues. CDR3 in amino acids: CVTLRQEGQETQYF. CDR3 nucleotide sequence: TGTGTCACGCTCCGACAGGAAGGCCAAGAGACCCAGTACTTC.

This clonotype was picked up many times. In DNA, the CDR3 is TGTGCCTGGCACGACCCCGGGACTAGCGGCACAGATACGCAGTATTTT. As protein: CAWHDPGTSGTDTQYF. This rearrangement joins TRBV30 to TRBJ2-3; the match to TRBD2 covers 10 bases. This CDR3 comprises 16 residues. CDR1 is GTSNPN and CDR2 is SVGIG in the germline V gene (reference sequence). J lost 1 base, V lost 5 bases, and 9 bases had no gene match.

This clonotype showed up many times. This chain joins TRBV12-3 or TRBV12-4 and TRBJ2-7; TRBD1 matches 10 bases. The CDR3 runs 14 residues. The ends lost 6 bases at V and 4 bases at J; junction bases unmatched: 6. CDR3 amino acids: CASRSPGQGYEQYF. CDR3 sequence (DNA): TGTGCCAGCAGATCTCCGGGACAGGGGTACGAGCAGTACTTC.

This clonotype was seen ten or more times. The V gene is TRBV27, the J gene TRBJ2-1; a weak D match, TRBD1 (5 bases). The CDR3 sequence is 16 residues long. CDR1 and CDR2 (germline): MNHEY, SMNVEV (reference sequence). The ends were cut back, 4 bases at V and 8 bases at J, with 21 bases in the middle. The CDR3 loop is CASSSNPGFFIDEQFF. Written as DNA, the CDR3 is TGTGCCAGCAGTTCGAACCCAGGGTTCTTTATAGATGAGCAGTTCTTC.

Only a few counts were recorded for this clonotype. This rearrangement joins TRBV12-3 or TRBV12-4 to TRBJ2-7, with 7 nucleotides matching TRBD2. The CDR3 is made up of 14 amino acids. J was trimmed by 2 bases and V by 3 bases; bases with no gene match: 4. Here the CDR3 DNA reads TGTGCCAGCAGTTTCGAAGCGGGACCCTACGAGCAGTACTTC. It codes for CASSFEAGPYEQYF.

This clonotype has ten or more counts. CDR3 amino acids: CASTEAGNSYNEQFF. The CDR3 nucleotides are TGTGCCAGCACCGAAGCGGGAAACTCCTACAATGAGCAGTTCTTC. The gene calls are TRBV2 and TRBJ2-1; the match to TRBD2 covers 7 bases. Germline CDR1 and CDR2: SNHLY and FYNNEI. The CDR3 loop spans 15 amino acids. Trimming at V came to 7 bases and at J to 0 bases, leaving 6 bases not matched to a gene.

Turning to this clonotype: A much bigger clone sits one base away, suggesting this may be a read error. CDR3 bases: TGTGCCAGTAGTCCACAGGGTTACACTGAAGCTTCCTTT. This encodes CASSPQGYTEASF. The rearrangement joins TRBV19 to TRBJ1-1, with a possible D match to TRBD1 (6 bases). Germline CDR1 reads LNHDA; CDR2 reads SQIVND (reference sequence). The CDR3 is 13 amino acids.

This clonotype was found many times. The chain combines TRBV7-2 with TRBJ1-2, with 7 bases matching TRBD1. V lost 5 bases and J lost 4; bases outside the gene matches: 7. The CDR3 runs to 14 residues. The germline gives CDR1 SGHTA, CDR2 FQGNSA. DNA for the CDR3: TGTGCCAGCAGCCCAGGGGGGGTGAGCTATGGCTACACCTTC. It translates to CASSPGGVSYGYTF.

The sample holds a few counts of this clonotype. The genes are TRBV12-3 or TRBV12-4 and TRBJ1-6; D gene uncertain. Trimming left V 3 bases short and J 13 bases short, with 16 bases between. This CDR3 has 14 amino acids. The CDR3 coding sequence is TGTGCCAGCAGTTTGGTAACCAGTGGAGTTCCCCTCCACTTT. This translates into CASSLVTSGVPLHF.

This clonotype was observed a few times. V is TRBV18 and J is TRBJ1-2; D is perhaps TRBD1 (5 bases). V lost 1 base to trimming and J lost 7 bases, with 10 bases between them. This CDR3 is 13 amino acids long. The germline CDR1 and CDR2 sequences are KGHSH and LQKENI. In DNA form, the CDR3 reads TGTGCCAGCTCACCACAGGATGGGGGTGGCTACACCTTC. Its protein is CASSPQDGGGYTF.